The sequence of this T cell receptor (beta chain) was determined in a study of shared clonotypes between healthy human individuals. On sorted subsets, replicate PCRs used 200 ng DNA, or 30,000 or so T cell genomes. TCRdb's copy holds only in-frame clones and misses some; the assay was immunoSEQ multiplex PCR. The sample has about 2,500,000 clones; around nine tenths are singletons. Within Nashville, Tennessee resided all donors, each a Caucasian adult. Investigators divided CD4+ cells into CD45RA+ naive and CD45RA-negative memory subsets. The TCR was taken from a man between 18 and 35 years old in good health. Input material: naive CD4+ T cells sorted from blood. The subset is: CD45RA+ positively selected.

Here the CDR3 reads CASSPTGSSTTDTQYF. The CDR3 coding sequence is TGTGCCAGTAGTCCGACAGGAAGTTCCACCACAGATACGCAGTATTTT. The chain recombines TRBV19 with TRBJ2-3, with D perhaps TRBD1 (6 bases). Germline loops: CDR1 LNHDA, CDR2 SQIVND (reference sequence). The CDR3 is made up of 16 amino acids. V shed 5 bases and J shed 2 bases, with 17 bases lying between them.